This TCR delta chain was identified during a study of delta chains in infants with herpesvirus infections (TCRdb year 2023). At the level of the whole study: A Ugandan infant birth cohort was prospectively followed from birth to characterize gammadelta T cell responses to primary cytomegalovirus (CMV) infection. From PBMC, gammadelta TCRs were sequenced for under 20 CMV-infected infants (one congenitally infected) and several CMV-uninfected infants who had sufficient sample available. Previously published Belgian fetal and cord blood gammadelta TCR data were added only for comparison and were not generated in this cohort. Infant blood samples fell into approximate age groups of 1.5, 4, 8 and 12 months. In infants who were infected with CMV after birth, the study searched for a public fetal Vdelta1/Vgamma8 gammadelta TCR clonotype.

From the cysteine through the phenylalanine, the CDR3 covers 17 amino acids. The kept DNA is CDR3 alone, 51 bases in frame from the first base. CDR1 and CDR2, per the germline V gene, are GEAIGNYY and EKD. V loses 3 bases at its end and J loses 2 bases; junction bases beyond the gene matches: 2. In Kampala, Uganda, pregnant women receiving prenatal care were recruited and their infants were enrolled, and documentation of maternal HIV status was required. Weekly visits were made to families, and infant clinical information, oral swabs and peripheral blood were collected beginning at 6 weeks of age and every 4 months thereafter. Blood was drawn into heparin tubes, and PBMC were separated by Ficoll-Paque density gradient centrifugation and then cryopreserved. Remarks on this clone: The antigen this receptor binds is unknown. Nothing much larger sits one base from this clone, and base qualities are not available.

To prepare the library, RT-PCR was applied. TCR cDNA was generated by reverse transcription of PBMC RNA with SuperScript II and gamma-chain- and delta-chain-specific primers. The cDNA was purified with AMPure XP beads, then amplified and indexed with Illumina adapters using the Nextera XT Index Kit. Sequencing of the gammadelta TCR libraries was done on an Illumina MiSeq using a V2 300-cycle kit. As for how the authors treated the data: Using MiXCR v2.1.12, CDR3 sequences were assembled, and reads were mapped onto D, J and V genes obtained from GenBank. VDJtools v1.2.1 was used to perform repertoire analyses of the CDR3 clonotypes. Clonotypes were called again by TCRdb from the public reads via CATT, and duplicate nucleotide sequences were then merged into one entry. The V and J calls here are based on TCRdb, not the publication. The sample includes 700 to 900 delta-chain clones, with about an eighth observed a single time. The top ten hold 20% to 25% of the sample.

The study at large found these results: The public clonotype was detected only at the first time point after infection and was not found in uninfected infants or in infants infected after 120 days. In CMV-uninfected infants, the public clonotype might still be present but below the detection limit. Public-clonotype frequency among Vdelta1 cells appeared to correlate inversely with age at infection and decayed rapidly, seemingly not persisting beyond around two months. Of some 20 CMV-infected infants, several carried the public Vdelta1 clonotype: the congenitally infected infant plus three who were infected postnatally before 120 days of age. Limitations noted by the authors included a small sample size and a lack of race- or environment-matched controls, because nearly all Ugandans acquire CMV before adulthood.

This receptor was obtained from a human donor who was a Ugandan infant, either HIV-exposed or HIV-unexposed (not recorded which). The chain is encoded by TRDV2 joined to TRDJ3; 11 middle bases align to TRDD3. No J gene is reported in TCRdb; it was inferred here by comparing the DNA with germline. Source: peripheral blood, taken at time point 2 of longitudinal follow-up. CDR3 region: CACDVLGDTWDTRQMFF. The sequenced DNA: TGTGCCTGTGACGTACTGGGGGATACCTGGGACACCCGACAGATGTTTTTC.